This T cell receptor (beta chain) is from a study of cytomegalovirus exposure and HLA in healthy donors. Study information: Membership in the Caucasian-associated ancestry cluster was found for about 80% of roughly 360 genotyped donors.

Study-level points and caveats: For cytomegalovirus status, the classifier reportedly gave diagnoses with high specificity and sensitivity. Differences between HLA loci emerged in a later analysis of TCR association rates, with DRB1 most and HLA-C fewest. Cytomegalovirus association was listed for 150 or so TCR beta chains.

The CDR3 length is 21 residues. The V and J ends lost 0 bases and 6 bases, in that order; junction bases with no gene match: 17. Per germline, CDR1 LGHNA and CDR2 YNFKEQ. Regarding this clone: The antigen is unknown.

It was with 60 Vbeta and 13 Jbeta primers that the PCR ran. Assay: immunoSEQ multiplex PCR; the TCRdb copy retains only in-frame clones and omits some. Here the sample spans 120,000 to 150,000 clones, 70% to 75% being singletons. V and J are TRBV4-2 and TRBJ2-3, with 14 bases that match TRBD2. The sample taken for sequencing was PBMCs. The receptor comes from a human donor in good health. Here the CDR3 DNA reads TGTGCCAGCAGCCAAGAATTGTTACAGGGACTAGCGGGGGCCGGGGGGGATACGCAGTATTTT. Translating it yields CASSQELLQGLAGAGGDTQYF.